The rows below give T cell receptor beta chains drawn from one sample of a study of blood T cell repertoires in COVID-19. Assay used: immunoSEQ multiplex PCR; TCRdb lists only in-frame clones, some missing. The data contain about 83,000 clones, about 86% of them seen just once; the ten biggest clones take up 22%. Sequencing used peripheral blood. The receptors originated from a woman over 75 in a cohort sampled during active or convalescent COVID-19. Each CDR3 is given with its conserved first and last residue. The D gene is left open where the match is weak. Expanded clones are given a class, and other clones once, few, many or no size at all.

J gene: TRBJ1-1; V gene: TRBV9; D gene: .; clone size: .; CDR3 protein: CASSPNPPGVGSEAFF; CDR3 DNA: TGTGCCAGCAGCCCCAATCCCCCAGGGGTCGGCTCTGAAGCTTTCTTT
J gene: TRBJ1-2; V gene: TRBV12-3/TRBV12-4; D gene: TRBD1; clone size: .; CDR3 protein: CATPGTGNYGYTF; CDR3 DNA: TGTGCCACTCCAGGGACAGGGAACTATGGCTACACCTTC
J gene: TRBJ1-2; V gene: TRBV11-2; D gene: TRBD1; clone size: once; CDR3 protein: CASSLVGTGGDYGYTF; CDR3 DNA: TGTGCCAGCAGCTTAGTTGGGACAGGGGGCGACTATGGCTACACCTTC
J gene: TRBJ2-7; V gene: TRBV6-6; D gene: .; clone size: .; CDR3 protein: CASSYSDRYYEQYF; CDR3 DNA: TGTGCCAGCAGTTACTCGGACAGATACTACGAGCAGTACTTC
J gene: TRBJ1-5; V gene: TRBV19; D gene: .; clone size: .; CDR3 protein: CASSIDYRSEFGNQPQHF; CDR3 DNA: TGTGCCAGTAGTATAGATTACAGGTCCGAATTTGGTAATCAGCCCCAGCATTTT
J gene: TRBJ2-1; V gene: TRBV2; D gene: TRBD2; clone size: .; CDR3 protein: CALRRLAEEQFF; CDR3 DNA: TGTGCCCTCAGGAGGCTAGCGGAAGAGCAGTTCTTC
J gene: TRBJ2-1; V gene: TRBV10-2; D gene: .; clone size: few; CDR3 protein: CASSDSTGFKIYEQFF; CDR3 DNA: TGCGCCAGCAGTGACTCCACGGGGTTCAAGATCTATGAGCAGTTCTTC
J gene: TRBJ2-7; V gene: TRBV5-4; D gene: TRBD1; clone size: .; CDR3 protein: CASSSGTGGYEQYF; CDR3 DNA: TGTGCCAGCAGCTCCGGGACAGGGGGCTACGAGCAGTACTTC
J gene: TRBJ1-2; V gene: TRBV28; D gene: TRBD1; clone size: .; CDR3 protein: CASTRTGGYVNYGYTF; CDR3 DNA: TGTGCCAGCACCCGGACAGGGGGCTACGTCAACTATGGCTACACCTTC
J gene: TRBJ2-5; V gene: TRBV3-1/TRBV3-2; D gene: TRBD1; clone size: .; CDR3 protein: CASCPRDRQETQYF; CDR3 DNA: TGTGCCAGCTGCCCCCGGGACAGACAAGAGACCCAGTACTTC
J gene: TRBJ2-4; V gene: TRBV28; D gene: TRBD1; clone size: .; CDR3 protein: CASRGQGLNIQYF; CDR3 DNA: TGTGCCAGCAGGGGACAGGGGTTGAACATTCAGTACTTC
J gene: TRBJ1-2; V gene: TRBV4-2; D gene: .; clone size: .; CDR3 protein: CASSPSQGSYGYTF; CDR3 DNA: TGTGCCAGCAGTCCCTCGCAGGGTAGCTATGGCTACACCTTC
J gene: TRBJ1-1; V gene: TRBV27; D gene: TRBD1; clone size: few; CDR3 protein: CASSSTLTGGIGTEAFF; CDR3 DNA: TGTGCCAGCAGTTCCACATTGACAGGGGGTATTGGCACTGAAGCTTTCTTT
J gene: TRBJ1-1; V gene: TRBV30; D gene: .; clone size: .; CDR3 protein: CASGHPNMNTEAFF; CDR3 DNA: TGTGCCTCCGGACATCCTAACATGAACACTGAAGCTTTCTTT
J gene: TRBJ2-2; V gene: TRBV3-1/TRBV3-2; D gene: TRBD2; clone size: .; CDR3 protein: CASSQAHSGVNTGELFF; CDR3 DNA: TGTGCCAGCAGCCAAGCTCATAGCGGGGTGAACACCGGGGAGCTGTTTTTT